The 20 T cell receptor beta chains given below trace back to one sample, sequenced in a study of CD8 T cells in ankylosing spondylitis. MiXCR, applied by TCRdb to the 5' RACE reads, yields one record per CDR3 protein. The sample yields about 150,000 distinct CDR3 sequences, approximately 32% seen once. Sequenced material: synovial fluid, either unsorted or a sorted T cell fraction (not recorded which). The receptors were gathered from a male donor with ankylosing spondylitis.

V and J are TRBV4-1 and TRBJ2-1, with 8 bases fitting TRBD2. V trimming: 0 bases; J trimming: 2 bases; junction bases outside the gene matches: 3. The CDR3 covers 16 residues. The V gene's germline CDR1 is MGHRA and CDR2 YSYEKL. CDR3 coding DNA: TGCGCCAGCAGCCAAGAGAGAGCGGGGGCCTACAATGAGCAGTTCTTC. It encodes CASSQERAGAYNEQFF.

The chain has TRBV20-1 and TRBJ1-1, with D uncertain. V was pared by 7 bases and J by 1 base, with 7 bases between. The CDR3 is 11 residues long. Germline lookup yields CDR1 DFQATT and CDR2 SNEGSKA (reference sequence). The CDR3, as DNA: TGCAGTGGCTTAGGGAACACTGAAGCTTTCTTT. It specifies CSGLGNTEAFF.

The J gene is TRBJ1-1, the V gene TRBV12-3 or TRBV12-4; tentative D call: TRBD1 (5 bases). V lost 2 bases to trimming and J lost 7 bases, with 8 bases between them. The CDR3 consists of 12 residues. For the CDR3, the DNA is TGTGCCAGCAGTTTATCAGGGAGTGAAGCTTTCTTT. This gives the protein CASSLSGSEAFF.

The chain couples TRBV2 to TRBJ1-2; D may be TRBD1 (5 bases). The CDR3 length is 13 residues. In germline, CDR1 is SNHLY, CDR2 FYNNEI. The V gene lost 5 bases and the J gene lost 8 bases, with 15 bases spanning the gap. CDR3 sequence (DNA): TGTGCCAGCAGTTCCGAGAGGGGACGCGGCTACACCTTC. Encoded protein: CASSSERGRGYTF.

This clonotype has more than one count but fewer than ten. The chain links TRBV20-1 to TRBJ1-5; D is perhaps TRBD1 (5 bases). The germline V and J ends were trimmed by 1 base and 7 bases, with 11 bases remaining between them. The germline V gene encodes CDR1 DFQATT and CDR2 SNEGSKA (reference sequence). The CDR3 covers 13 residues. CDR3 region: CSARGGVGQPQHF. CDR3 in DNA: TGCAGTGCTAGAGGGGGCGTAGGACAGCCCCAGCATTTT.

This clonotype was counted between two and nine times. Here the CDR3 DNA reads TGTGCCAGCAGCGAAACAGGGGCCTCGAACACTGAAGCTTTCTTT. Translation: CASSETGASNTEAFF. The chain recombines TRBV9 with TRBJ1-1; 7 bases fit TRBD1. Germline trimming cut 3 bases from V and 1 base from J; bases unmatched to any gene: 6. The length of the CDR3 is 15 residues. Germline V gene lookup returns CDR1 SGDLS and CDR2 YYNGEE.

There are a few counts of this clonotype. This chain connects TRBV9 to TRBJ2-1, with TRBD2 matching over 16 bases. V was pared by 0 bases and J by 7 bases, with 13 bases of the junction left unmatched. This CDR3 is built from 20 residues. Germline V gives CDR1 SGDLS, CDR2 YYNGEE. CDR3 protein: CASSVATRGTSGRAGNEQFF. The CDR3 DNA sequence: TGTGCCAGCAGCGTAGCTACGAGAGGGACTAGCGGGAGGGCCGGGAATGAGCAGTTCTTC.

J is TRBJ2-6 and V is TRBV7-3; D is unresolved. Trimming cost V 4 bases and J 2 bases, with 12 bases left between them. CDR1 and CDR2 (germline): SGHTA, FQGTGA. The length of the CDR3 is 16 residues. CDR3 sequence reads: CASSSRQAPGANVLTF. As DNA, the CDR3 is TGTGCCAGCAGCTCCCGACAAGCCCCTGGGGCCAACGTCCTGACTTTC.

This chain connects TRBV9 to TRBJ2-2; maybe TRBD1 (6 bases). Looked up from germline, CDR1 is SGDLS and CDR2 is YYNGEE. The CDR3 is made up of 15 amino acids. Trimming left V 4 bases short and J 1 base short, with 11 bases between. In DNA form, the CDR3 reads TGTGCCAGCAGCCCCCTAGGGGGGAACACCGGGGAGCTGTTTTTT. It codes for CASSPLGGNTGELFF.

This clonotype was detected many times. The rearrangement joins TRBV14 to TRBJ2-3; perhaps D is TRBD1 or TRBD2 (5 bases each). Between the trimmed V and J ends, which lost 1 base and 4 bases, there was a span of 9 bases. Per the germline V gene, CDR1 is SGHDN and CDR2 is FVKESK. This CDR3 spans 14 amino acids. CDR3 nucleotide sequence: TGTGCCAGCAGCCAAGCGGGACGGTCAGATACGCAGTATTTT. This encodes CASSQAGRSDTQYF.

V usage is TRBV5-1 and J usage is TRBJ1-4; D call uncertain. The CDR3 consists of 14 residues. Trimming removed 0 bases from V and 6 bases from J, with 9 bases in between. Per germline, CDR1 SGHRS and CDR2 YFSETQ. The CDR3 DNA reads TGCGCCAGCAGCTTGGAATCGGCGTATGAAAAACTGTTTTTT. Encoded protein: CASSLESAYEKLFF.

This clonotype has ten or more counts. This chain connects TRBV28 to TRBJ2-3; 9 bases map to TRBD2. The CDR3 sequence is 16 residues long. Unmatched junction bases numbered 11, after V lost 6 bases and J lost 4 bases. Germline V lookup: CDR1 MDHEN, CDR2 SYDVKM. The DNA for the CDR3 is TGTGCCAGCAGCCCCGGGAAGGCGGGGGGGCCAGATACGCAGTATTTT. Translation: CASSPGKAGGPDTQYF.

This clonotype has just a few counts. The CDR3 bases are TGTGCCAGCAGCTCGACAGGGGCTGAAGCTTTCTTT. This translates into CASSSTGAEAFF. The chain couples TRBV7-9 to TRBJ1-1; 8 bases align to TRBD1. CDR3 length: 12 amino acids. Germline V gene sequence: CDR1 SEHNR, CDR2 FQNEAQ (reference sequence). Trimming at V came to 4 bases and at J to 6 bases, leaving 1 base not matched to a gene.

V and J are TRBV7-9 and TRBJ1-2; a weak D match, TRBD1 (6 bases). CDR3 length equals 14 residues. V was cut by 1 base and J by 4 bases, with 10 bases left in between. CDR1 and CDR2 (germline): SEHNR, FQNEAQ (reference sequence). CDR3 residues: CASSLVPGVYGYTF. DNA of the CDR3: TGTGCCAGCAGCTTAGTACCAGGGGTCTATGGCTACACCTTC. Filled out from reference TRBV7-9 and TRBJ1-2, the complete variable domain reads DTGVSQNPRHKITKRGQNVTFRCDPISEHNRLYWYRQTLGQGPEFLTYFQNEAQLEKSRLLSDRFSAERPKGSFSTLEIQRTEQGDSAMYLCASSLVPGVYGYTFGSGTRLTVV.

Here the CDR3 DNA reads TGCAGTGCTAGAGAGAGGATACTAGCGGGGGGGATCTACAATGAGCAGTTCTTC. As protein: CSARERILAGGIYNEQFF. The chain joins TRBV20-1 to TRBJ2-1, with 13 bases aligning to TRBD2. In germline, CDR1 is DFQATT, CDR2 SNEGSKA (reference sequence). Unmatched junction bases numbered 8, after V lost 0 bases and J lost 3 bases. This CDR3 is built from 18 residues.

This sequence joins TRBV5-6 and TRBJ1-2, with D perhaps TRBD1 (5 bases). Germline values: CDR1 SGHDT, CDR2 YYEEEE. The CDR3 is 17 residues long. V lost 4 bases to trimming and J lost 1 base, with 20 bases between them. The CDR3 DNA reads TGTGCCAGCAGCACCGGGGGGAGCCCCACCGTTAACTATGGCTACACCTTC. Translated: CASSTGGSPTVNYGYTF.

This clonotype appeared a few times. The chain recombines TRBV24-1 with TRBJ2-1; D tentatively reads TRBD1 or TRBD2 (5 bases each). Trimming shortened V by 9 bases and J by 4 bases, and 9 bases separated the two germline ends. CDR1 and CDR2 from the germline V gene are KGHDR and SFDVKD. The CDR3 covers 12 residues. The CDR3, as DNA: TGTGCCACCGGGGACGGATACAATGAGCAGTTCTTC. It specifies CATGDGYNEQFF.

This rearrangement joins TRBV5-1 to TRBJ1-5, with a weak D call TRBD1 (5 bases). Germline values: CDR1 SGHRS, CDR2 YFSETQ. V lost 0 bases and J 0 bases, leaving 13 bases between the germline ends. The CDR3 spans 17 residues. As DNA, the CDR3 is TGCGCCAGCAGCTTGGAACCGGGACGGACTAGCAATCAGCCCCAGCATTTT. Translated: CASSLEPGRTSNQPQHF.

This clonotype was seen ten or more times. V usage is TRBV7-2 and J usage is TRBJ2-1, with 7 bases that match TRBD1. The junction had 12 bases not matched to a gene; V was cut back by 6 bases and J by 7 bases. Germline V gives CDR1 SGHTA, CDR2 FQGNSA. This CDR3 is 15 amino acids long. In nucleotides, the CDR3 is TGTGCCAGCAGTCCTGCAGGGGGAAGAGGGAATGAGCAGTTCTTC. Its protein product is CASSPAGGRGNEQFF.

The chain has TRBV20-1 and TRBJ1-1, with D possibly being TRBD1 (5 bases). CDR3 length: 14 amino acids. Trimming stripped 3 bases from V and 0 bases from J, with 11 bases between. Germline assignment: CDR1 DFQATT and CDR2 SNEGSKA (reference sequence). The CDR3 nucleotides read TGCAGTGCTAGGTCACAGGTCATGAACACTGAAGCTTTCTTT. Its translation is CSARSQVMNTEAFF.